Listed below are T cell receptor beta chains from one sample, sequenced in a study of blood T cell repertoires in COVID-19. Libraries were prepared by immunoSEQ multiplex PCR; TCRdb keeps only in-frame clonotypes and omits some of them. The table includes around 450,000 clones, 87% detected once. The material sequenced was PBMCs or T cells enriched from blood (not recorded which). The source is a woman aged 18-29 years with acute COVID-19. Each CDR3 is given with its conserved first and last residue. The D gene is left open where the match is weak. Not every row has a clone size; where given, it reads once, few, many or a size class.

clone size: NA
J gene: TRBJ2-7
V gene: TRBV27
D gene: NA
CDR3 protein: CASSLSRTYEQYF
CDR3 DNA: TGTGCCAGCAGTTTATCTAGGACTTACGAGCAGTACTTC

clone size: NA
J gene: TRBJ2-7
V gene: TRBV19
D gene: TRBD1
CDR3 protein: CASSARTGGIDEQYF
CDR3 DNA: TGTGCCAGTAGTGCCAGGACAGGGGGGATCGACGAGCAGTACTTC

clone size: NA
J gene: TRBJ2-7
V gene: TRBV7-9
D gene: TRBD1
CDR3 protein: CASSQQGPGTGGDEQYF
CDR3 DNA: TGTGCCAGCAGCCAACAGGGGCCCGGGACAGGGGGCGACGAGCAGTACTTC

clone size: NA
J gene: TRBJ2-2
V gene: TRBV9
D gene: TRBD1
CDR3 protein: CASSARTGASLNTGELFF
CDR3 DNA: TGTGCCAGCAGCGCCCGGACAGGGGCCTCACTGAACACCGGGGAGCTGTTTTTT

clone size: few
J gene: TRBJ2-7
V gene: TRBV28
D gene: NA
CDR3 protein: CASSLPGYGGYEQYF
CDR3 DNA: TGTGCCAGCAGCCTCCCCGGGTATGGAGGCTACGAGCAGTACTTC

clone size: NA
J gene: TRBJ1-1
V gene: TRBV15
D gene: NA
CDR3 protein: CATSPRTGRVNTEAFF
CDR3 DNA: TGTGCCACCAGCCCTCGAACAGGGAGGGTGAACACTGAAGCTTTCTTT

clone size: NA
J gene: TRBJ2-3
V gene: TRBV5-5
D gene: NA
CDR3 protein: CASSLGASDTDTQYF
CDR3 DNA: TGTGCCAGCAGCTTGGGGGCCTCCGACACAGATACGCAGTATTTT

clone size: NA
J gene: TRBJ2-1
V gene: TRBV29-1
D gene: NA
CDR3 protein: CSVGRGMGEQFF
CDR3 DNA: TGCAGCGTTGGACGGGGTATGGGTGAGCAGTTCTTC

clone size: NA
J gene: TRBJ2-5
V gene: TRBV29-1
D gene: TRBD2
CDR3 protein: CSVETSGRRKTQYF
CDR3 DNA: TGCAGCGTTGAAACTAGCGGGAGGAGGAAGACCCAGTACTTC

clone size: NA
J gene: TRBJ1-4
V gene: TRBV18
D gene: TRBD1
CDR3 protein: CASSPPPPDRAANEKLFF
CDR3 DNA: TGTGCCAGCTCACCACCTCCCCCTGACAGGGCTGCTAATGAAAAACTGTTTTTT

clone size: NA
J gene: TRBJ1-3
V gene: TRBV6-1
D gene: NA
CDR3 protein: CASSEGGFSGNTIYF
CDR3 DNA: TGTGCCAGCAGTGAAGGCGGATTCTCTGGAAACACCATATATTTT

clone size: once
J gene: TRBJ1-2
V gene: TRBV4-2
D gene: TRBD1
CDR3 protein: CASSQPGQANYGYTF
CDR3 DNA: TGTGCCAGCAGCCAACCGGGACAGGCAAACTATGGCTACACCTTC

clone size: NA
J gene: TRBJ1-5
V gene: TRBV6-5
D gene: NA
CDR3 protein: CASRQNPYSNQPQHF
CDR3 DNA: TGTGCCAGCCGACAAAACCCTTATAGCAATCAGCCCCAGCATTTT

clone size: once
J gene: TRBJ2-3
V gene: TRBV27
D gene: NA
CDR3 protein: CASSLAPAGPLSTDTQYF
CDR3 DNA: TGTGCCAGCAGTTTAGCTCCCGCGGGGCCTCTCAGCACAGATACGCAGTATTTT

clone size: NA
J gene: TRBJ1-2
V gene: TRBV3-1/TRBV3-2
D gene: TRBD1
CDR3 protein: CASSQEGDRGRGYTF
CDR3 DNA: TGTGCCAGCAGTCAAGAAGGGGACAGGGGTCGTGGCTACACCTTC

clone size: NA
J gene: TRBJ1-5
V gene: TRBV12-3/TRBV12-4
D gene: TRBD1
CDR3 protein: CASSGQAGQPQHF
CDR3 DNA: TGTGCCAGCAGTGGACAGGCGGGACAGCCCCAGCATTTT

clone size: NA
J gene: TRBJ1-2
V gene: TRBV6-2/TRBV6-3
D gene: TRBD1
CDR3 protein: CASSYRGGASYGYTF
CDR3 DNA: TGTGCCAGCAGTTACCGAGGGGGCGCGTCCTATGGCTACACCTTC

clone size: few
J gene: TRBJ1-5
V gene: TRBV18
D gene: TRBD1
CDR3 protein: CASSLLDRASNQPQHF
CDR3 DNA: TGTGCCAGCTCATTACTGGACAGGGCGAGCAATCAGCCCCAGCATTTT

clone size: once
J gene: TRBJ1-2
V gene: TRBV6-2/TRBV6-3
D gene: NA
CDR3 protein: CASSYEQNYGYTF
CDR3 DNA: TGTGCCAGCAGTTACGAACAGAACTATGGCTACACCTTC

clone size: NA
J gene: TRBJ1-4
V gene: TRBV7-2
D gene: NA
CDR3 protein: CASPQNCYRVREKLFF
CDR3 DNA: TGTGCCAGCCCCCAAAATTGCTACAGGGTGCGGGAAAAACTGTTTTTT

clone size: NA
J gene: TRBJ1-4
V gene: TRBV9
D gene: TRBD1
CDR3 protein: CASYFAGGANEKLFF
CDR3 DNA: TGTGCCTCCTATTTCGCAGGGGGAGCTAATGAAAAACTGTTTTTT

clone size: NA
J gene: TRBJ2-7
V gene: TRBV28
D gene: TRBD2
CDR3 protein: CASLGGGTSYEQYF
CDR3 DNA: TGTGCCAGCCTGGGGGGAGGGACTTCCTACGAGCAGTACTTC

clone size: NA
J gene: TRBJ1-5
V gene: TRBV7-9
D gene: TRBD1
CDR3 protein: CASSTGQAEGQPQHF
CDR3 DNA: TGTGCCAGCAGTACTGGACAGGCCGAGGGTCAGCCCCAGCATTTT

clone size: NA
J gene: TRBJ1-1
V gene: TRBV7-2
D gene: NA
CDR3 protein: CASSSGQTNTEAFF
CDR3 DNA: TGTGCCAGCAGCTCAGGACAGACGAACACTGAAGCTTTCTTT

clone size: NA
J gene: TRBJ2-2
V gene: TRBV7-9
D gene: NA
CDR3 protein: CASRLGYREGTGELFF
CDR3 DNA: TGTGCCAGCAGACTAGGTTACAGGGAGGGCACCGGGGAGCTGTTTTTT

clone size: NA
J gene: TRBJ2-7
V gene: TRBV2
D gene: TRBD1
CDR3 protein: CASYDRGISYEQYF
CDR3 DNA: TGTGCCAGTTATGACAGGGGCATCTCCTACGAGCAGTACTTC

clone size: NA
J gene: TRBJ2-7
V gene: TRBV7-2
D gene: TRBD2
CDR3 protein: CASSLSSGRIHEQYF
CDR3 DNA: TGTGCCAGCAGCTTATCAAGCGGGAGGATCCACGAGCAGTACTTC

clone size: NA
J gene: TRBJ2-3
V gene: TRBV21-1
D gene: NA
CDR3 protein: CASSKVPSGGTDTQYF
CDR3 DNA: TGTGCCAGCAGCAAAGTACCTAGCGGGGGCACAGATACGCAGTATTTT

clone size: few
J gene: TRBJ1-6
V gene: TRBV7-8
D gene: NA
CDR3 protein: CASSLEGRGNSPLHF
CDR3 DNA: TGTGCCAGCAGCTTAGAAGGCCGGGGGAATTCACCCCTCCACTTT

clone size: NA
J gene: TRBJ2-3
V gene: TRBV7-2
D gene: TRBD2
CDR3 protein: CASSDTSGVPRGTDTQYF
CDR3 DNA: TGTGCCAGCAGCGATACTAGCGGGGTCCCCCGGGGCACAGATACGCAGTATTTT

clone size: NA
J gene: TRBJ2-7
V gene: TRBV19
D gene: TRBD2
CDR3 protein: CASRGTSGTFYEQYF
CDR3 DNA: TGTGCCAGTAGGGGGACTAGCGGGACGTTTTACGAGCAGTACTTC

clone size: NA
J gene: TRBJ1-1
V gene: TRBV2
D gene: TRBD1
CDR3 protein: CASSGDRGTEAFF
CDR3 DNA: TGTGCCAGCAGTGGGGACAGGGGCACTGAAGCTTTCTTT

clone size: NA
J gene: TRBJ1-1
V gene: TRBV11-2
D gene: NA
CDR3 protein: CASSPRRGGTEAFF
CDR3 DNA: TGTGCCAGCAGCCCCCGGAGGGGGGGCACTGAAGCTTTCTTT

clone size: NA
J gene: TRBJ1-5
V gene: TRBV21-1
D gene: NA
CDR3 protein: CASSKGDSYQPQHF
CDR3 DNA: TGTGCCAGCAGCAAAGGGGACAGTTACCAGCCCCAGCATTTT

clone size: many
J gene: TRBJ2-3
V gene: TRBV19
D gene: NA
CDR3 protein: CASTAGVRGTDTQYF
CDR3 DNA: TGTGCCAGTACCGCGGGTGTACGGGGCACAGATACGCAGTATTTT

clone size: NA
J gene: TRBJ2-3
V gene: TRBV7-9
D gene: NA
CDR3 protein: CASSSGSDTQYF
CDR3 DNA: TGTGCCAGCAGCTCAGGGTCAGATACGCAGTATTTT